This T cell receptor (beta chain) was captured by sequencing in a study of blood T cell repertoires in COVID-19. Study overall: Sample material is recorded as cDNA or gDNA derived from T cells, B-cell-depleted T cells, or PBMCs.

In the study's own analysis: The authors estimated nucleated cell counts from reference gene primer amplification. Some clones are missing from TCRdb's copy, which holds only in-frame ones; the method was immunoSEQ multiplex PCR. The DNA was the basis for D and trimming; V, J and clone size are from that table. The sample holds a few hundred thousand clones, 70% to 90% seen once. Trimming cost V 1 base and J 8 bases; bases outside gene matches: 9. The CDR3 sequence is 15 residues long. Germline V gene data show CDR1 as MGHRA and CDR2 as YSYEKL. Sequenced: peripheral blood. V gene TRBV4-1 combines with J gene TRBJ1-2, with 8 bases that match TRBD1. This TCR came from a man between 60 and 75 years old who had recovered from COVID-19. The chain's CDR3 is CASSQVQGVGDGYTF. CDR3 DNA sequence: TGCGCCAGCAGCCAAGTACAGGGGGTGGGGGACGGCTACACCTTC.